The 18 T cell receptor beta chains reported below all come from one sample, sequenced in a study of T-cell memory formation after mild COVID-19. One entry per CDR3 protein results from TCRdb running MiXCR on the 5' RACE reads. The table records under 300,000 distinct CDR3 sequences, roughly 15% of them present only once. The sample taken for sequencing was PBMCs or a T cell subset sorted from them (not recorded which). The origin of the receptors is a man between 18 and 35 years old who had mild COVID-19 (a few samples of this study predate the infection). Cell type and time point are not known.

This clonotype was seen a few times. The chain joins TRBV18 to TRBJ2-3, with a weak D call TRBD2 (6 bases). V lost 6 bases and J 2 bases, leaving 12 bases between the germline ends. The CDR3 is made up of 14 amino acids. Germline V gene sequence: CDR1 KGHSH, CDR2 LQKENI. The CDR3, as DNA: TGTGCCAGCTCTACGACTAGGGTCACAGATACGCAGTATTTT. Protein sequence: CASSTTRVTDTQYF. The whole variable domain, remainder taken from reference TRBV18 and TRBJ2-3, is NAGVMQNPRHLVRRRGQEARLRCSPMKGHSHVYWYRQLPEEGLKFMVYLQKENIIDESGMPKERFSAEFPKEGPSILRIQQVVRGDSAAYFCASSTTRVTDTQYFGPGTRLTVL.

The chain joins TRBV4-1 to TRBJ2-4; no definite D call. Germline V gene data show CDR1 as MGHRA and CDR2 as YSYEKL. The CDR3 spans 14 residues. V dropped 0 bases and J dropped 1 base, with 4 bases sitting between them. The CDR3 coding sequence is TGCGCCAGCAGCCAAGAGAGTGCCAAAAACATTCAGTACTTC. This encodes CASSQESAKNIQYF.

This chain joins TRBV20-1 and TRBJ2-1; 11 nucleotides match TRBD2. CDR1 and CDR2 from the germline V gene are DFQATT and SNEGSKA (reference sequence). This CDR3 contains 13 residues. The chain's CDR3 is CRVSGGATDEQFF. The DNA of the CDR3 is TGCAGAGTTAGCGGGGGGGCTACAGATGAGCAGTTCTTC.

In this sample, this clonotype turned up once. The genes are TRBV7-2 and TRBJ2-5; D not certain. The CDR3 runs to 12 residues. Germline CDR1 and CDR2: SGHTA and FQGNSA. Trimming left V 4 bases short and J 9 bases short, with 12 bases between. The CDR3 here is CASSSPRSPQYF. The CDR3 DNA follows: TGTGCCAGCAGCTCGCCGCGTAGTCCCCAGTACTTC.

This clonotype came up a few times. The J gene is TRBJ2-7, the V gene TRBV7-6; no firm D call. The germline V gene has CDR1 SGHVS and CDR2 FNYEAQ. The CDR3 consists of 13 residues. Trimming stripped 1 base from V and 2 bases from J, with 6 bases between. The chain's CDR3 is CASSLDTTYEQYF. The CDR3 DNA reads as TGTGCCAGCAGCTTAGACACAACCTACGAGCAGTACTTC.

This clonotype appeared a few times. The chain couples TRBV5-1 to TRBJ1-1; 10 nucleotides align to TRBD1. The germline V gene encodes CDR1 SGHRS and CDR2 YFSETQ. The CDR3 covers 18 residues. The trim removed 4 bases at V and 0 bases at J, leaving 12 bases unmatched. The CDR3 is CASSRNPGQGPLNTEAFF. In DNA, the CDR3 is TGCGCCAGCAGCAGAAACCCGGGACAGGGGCCGCTGAACACTGAAGCTTTCTTT. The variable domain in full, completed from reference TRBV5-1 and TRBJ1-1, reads KAGVTQTPRYLIKTRGQQVTLSCSPISGHRSVSWYQQTPGQGLQFLFEYFSETQRNKGNFPGRFSGRQFSNSRSEMNVSTLELGDSALYLCASSRNPGQGPLNTEAFFGQGTRLTVV.

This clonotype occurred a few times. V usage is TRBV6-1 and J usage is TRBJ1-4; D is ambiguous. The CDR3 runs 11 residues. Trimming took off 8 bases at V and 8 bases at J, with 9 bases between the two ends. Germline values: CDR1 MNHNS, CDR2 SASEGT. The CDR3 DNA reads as TGTGCCAGCCGGGGAGAGGAAAAACTGTTTTTT. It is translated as CASRGEEKLFF.

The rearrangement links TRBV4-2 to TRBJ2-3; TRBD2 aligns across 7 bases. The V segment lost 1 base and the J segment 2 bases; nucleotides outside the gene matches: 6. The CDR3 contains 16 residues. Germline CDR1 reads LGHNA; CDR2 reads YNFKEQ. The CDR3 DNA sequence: TGTGCCAGCAGCCAAGCAGCGGGGCGATACACAGATACGCAGTATTTT. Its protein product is CASSQAAGRYTDTQYF.

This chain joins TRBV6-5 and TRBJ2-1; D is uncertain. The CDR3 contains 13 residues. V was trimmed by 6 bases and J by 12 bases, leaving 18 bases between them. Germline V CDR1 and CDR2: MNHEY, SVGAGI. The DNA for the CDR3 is TGTGCCAGCAGCCTCTCTAAGGGTTCTCGGCAGTTCTTC. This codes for CASSLSKGSRQFF.

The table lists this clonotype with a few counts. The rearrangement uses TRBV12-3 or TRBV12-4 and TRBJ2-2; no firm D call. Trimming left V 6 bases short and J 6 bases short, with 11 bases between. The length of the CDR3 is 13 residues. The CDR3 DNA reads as TGTGCCAGCAGCTTCCTGCCCCCCGGGGAGCTGTTTTTT. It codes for CASSFLPPGELFF.

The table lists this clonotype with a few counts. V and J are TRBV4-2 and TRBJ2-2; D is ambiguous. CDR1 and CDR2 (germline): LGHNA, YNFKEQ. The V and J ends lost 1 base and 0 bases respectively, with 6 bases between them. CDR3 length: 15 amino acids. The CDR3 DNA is TGTGCCAGCAGCCAAGTCGTTTCGAACACCGGGGAGCTGTTTTTT. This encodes CASSQVVSNTGELFF.

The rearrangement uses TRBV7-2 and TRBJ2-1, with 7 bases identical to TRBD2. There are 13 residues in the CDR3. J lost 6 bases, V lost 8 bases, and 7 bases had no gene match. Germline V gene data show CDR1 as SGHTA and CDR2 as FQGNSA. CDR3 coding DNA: TGTGCCAGCTGGTCGGGGGGACGCAATGAGCAGTTCTTC. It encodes CASWSGGRNEQFF.

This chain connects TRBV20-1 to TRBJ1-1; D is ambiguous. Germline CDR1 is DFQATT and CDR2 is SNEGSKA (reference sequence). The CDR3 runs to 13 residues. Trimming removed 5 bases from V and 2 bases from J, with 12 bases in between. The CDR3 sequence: CSAPSAVNTEAFF. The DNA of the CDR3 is TGCAGTGCTCCCTCCGCGGTCAACACTGAAGCTTTCTTT.

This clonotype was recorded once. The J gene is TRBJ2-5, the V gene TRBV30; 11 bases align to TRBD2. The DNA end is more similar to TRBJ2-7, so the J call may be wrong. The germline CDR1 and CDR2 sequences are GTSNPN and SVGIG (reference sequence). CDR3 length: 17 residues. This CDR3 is CAWSVLGGLAGSYEQYF. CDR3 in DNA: TGTGCCTGGAGTGTACTTGGCGGACTAGCGGGCTCCTACGAGCAGTACTTC.

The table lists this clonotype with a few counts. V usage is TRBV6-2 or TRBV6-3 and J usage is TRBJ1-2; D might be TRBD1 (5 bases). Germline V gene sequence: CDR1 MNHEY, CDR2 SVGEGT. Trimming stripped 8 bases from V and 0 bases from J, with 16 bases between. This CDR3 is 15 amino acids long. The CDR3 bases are TGTGCCAGCTTCAAGCCAGGGATGGCTAACTATGGCTACACCTTC. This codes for CASFKPGMANYGYTF.

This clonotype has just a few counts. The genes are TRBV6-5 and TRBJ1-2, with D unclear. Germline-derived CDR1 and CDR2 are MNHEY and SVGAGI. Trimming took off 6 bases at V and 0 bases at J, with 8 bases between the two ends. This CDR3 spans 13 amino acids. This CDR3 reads CASRTDANYGYTF. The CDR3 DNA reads TGTGCCAGCAGAACAGATGCTAACTATGGCTACACCTTC.

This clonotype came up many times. CDR3: CASSPGQGGKLFF. CDR3 sequence (DNA): TGTGCCAGCAGCCCAGGACAGGGGGGAAAACTGTTTTTT. The chain employs TRBV7-2 and TRBJ1-4, with 10 bases matching TRBD1. In germline, CDR1 is SGHTA, CDR2 FQGNSA. The CDR3 runs 13 residues. V was pared by 5 bases and J by 10 bases, with 4 bases of the junction left unmatched.

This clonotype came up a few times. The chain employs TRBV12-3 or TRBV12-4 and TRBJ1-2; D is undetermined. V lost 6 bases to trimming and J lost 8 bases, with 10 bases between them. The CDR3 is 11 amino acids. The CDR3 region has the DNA TGTGCCAGCAGCGGGCGCGTGGGCTACACCTTC. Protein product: CASSGRVGYTF.